This passage covers 27 T cell receptor beta chains from one sample sequenced in a study of blood T cell repertoires in COVID-19 (dated by TCRdb to about 2020). The library relied on the immunoSEQ multiplex PCR assay. In TCRdb, the immuneACCESS table is reduced to in-frame sequences with V and J assigned. These tables do not hold every clone; where another copy was compared, an unresolved V gene accounts for under half, and the others remain unexplained. This sample is represented by about 150,000 clones; around four fifths of them were singletons. The leading ten clones occupy roughly 8% of the sample. The sample comprised PBMCs or T cells enriched from blood (not recorded which). The receptors stem from a woman between 50 and 59 years old who had recovered from COVID-19.

The chain carries TRBV4-2 and TRBJ2-1; D may be TRBD2 (6 bases). There are 18 residues in the CDR3. Trimming took 8 bases from V and 0 from J, leaving 23 bases between them. CDR1 LGHNA and CDR2 YNFKEQ come from the germline V gene. The CDR3 sequence is CASEQDLYSGSSYNEQFF. The CDR3 DNA reads TGTGCCAGCGAGCAAGATCTTTATAGCGGAAGCTCCTACAATGAGCAGTTCTTC.

A few counts support this clone. The gene calls are TRBV7-2 and TRBJ2-5; 9 bases agree with TRBD1. The CDR3 sequence is 15 residues long. Germline lookup yields CDR1 SGHTA and CDR2 FQGNSA. With V trimmed by 5 bases and J by 5 bases, 9 bases remained unmatched. The CDR3 sequence: CASSEEGQGSETQYF. Written as DNA, the CDR3 is TGTGCCAGCAGCGAGGAGGGACAGGGTAGCGAGACCCAGTACTTC.

This clone was seen a few times. The chain has TRBV12-3 or TRBV12-4 and TRBJ1-1, with 7 bases that match TRBD1. This CDR3 has 12 residues. Trimming removed 6 bases from V and 4 bases from J; junction bases left unmatched: 2. Here the CDR3 DNA reads TGTGCCAGCAGCCCAGGGGGCACTGAAGCTTTCTTT. This sequence encodes CASSPGGTEAFF.

This clone was recorded a few times. V is TRBV3-1 (or the pseudogene TRBV3-2) and J is TRBJ2-2, with a weak D call TRBD2 (6 bases). Trimming pared 2 bases from V and 6 bases from J, leaving 7 bases between. The CDR3 is made up of 13 amino acids. CDR1 and CDR2 from the germline V gene are LGHDT and YNNKEL (reference sequence). In nucleotides, the CDR3 is TGTGCCAGCAGCCAATGGGGGGCCGGGGAGCTGTTTTTT. This sequence encodes CASSQWGAGELFF.

With regard to this clone: The junction differs from germline at one of its ends, possibly a read error. The gene calls are TRBV7-7 and TRBJ2-3, with TRBD2 matching 7 bases. Per germline, CDR1 SSHAT and CDR2 FNYEAQ (reference sequence). CDR3 length: 15 residues. As DNA, the CDR3 is TGTGCTAGCAGCCCCGGAGCGGGGAGCACAGATACGCAGTATTTT. Translation: CASSPGAGSTDTQYF. Together with reference TRBV7-7 and TRBJ2-3, the CDR3 gives the full variable domain: GAGVSQSPRYKVTKRGQDVTLRCDPISSHATLYWYQQALGQGPEFLTYFNYEAQPDKSGLPSDRFSAERPEGSISTLTIQRTEQRDSAMYRCASSPGAGSTDTQYFGPGTRLTVL.

A word on this clone: Other DNA variants within this sample encode the same CDR3. The CDR3 sequence: CASSLGQGSTDTQYF. CDR3 nucleotides: TGTGCCAGCAGCTTGGGGCAGGGTAGCACAGATACGCAGTATTTT. The rearrangement links TRBV7-9 to TRBJ2-3; tentative D call: TRBD1 (5 bases). The CDR3 is 15 amino acids. V was clipped by 3 bases and J by 0 bases, with 10 bases between them. CDR1 and CDR2 (germline): SEHNR, FQNEAQ (reference sequence). The full variable domain, its missing parts supplied by reference TRBV7-9 and TRBJ2-3, is DTGVSQNPRHKITKRGQNVTFRCDPISEHNRLYWYRQTLGQGPEFLTYFQNEAQLEKSRLLSDRFSAERPKGSFSTLEIQRTEQGDSAMYLCASSLGQGSTDTQYFGPGTRLTVL.

The chain employs TRBV29-1 and TRBJ1-2, with 8 bases aligning to TRBD1. Trimming at V came to 6 bases and at J to 5 bases, leaving 8 bases not matched to a gene. The germline V gene encodes CDR1 SQVTM and CDR2 ANQGSEA. This CDR3 is 13 amino acids long. CDR3 residues: CSVGTGENYGYTF. CDR3 in DNA: TGCAGCGTGGGGACAGGAGAGAATTATGGCTACACCTTC.

The J gene is TRBJ1-5, the V gene TRBV20-1; D unclear. The CDR3 is 11 amino acids. Per the germline V gene, CDR1 is DFQATT and CDR2 is SNEGSKA (reference sequence). Deletions cut 1 base from V and 7 bases from J, with 5 bases between. The CDR3 DNA reads as TGCAGTGCTAGAGGAGCGCAGCCCCAGCATTTT. Its translation: CSARGAQPQHF.

The chain recombines TRBV28 with TRBJ2-2, with D tentatively TRBD2 (5 bases). The CDR3 loop spans 11 amino acids. V was clipped by 8 bases and J by 5 bases, with 6 bases between them. Germline V CDR1 and CDR2: MDHEN, SYDVKM. CDR3 protein: CASGSTGELFF. As DNA, the CDR3 is TGTGCCAGCGGGAGTACCGGGGAGCTGTTTTTT.

The rearrangement joins TRBV19 to TRBJ1-5; 8 bases match TRBD1. Germline CDR1 LNHDA, CDR2 SQIVND (reference sequence). The CDR3 extends over 18 amino acids. J was trimmed by 3 bases and V by 9 bases; bases with no gene match: 19. Here the CDR3 DNA reads TGTGCCAGCTCCGACGGGGCCCCGACAGGGGCCAACAATCAGCCCCAGCATTTT. Residues: CASSDGAPTGANNQPQHF.

The rearrangement links TRBV7-2 to TRBJ1-5, with TRBD1 matching 7 bases. The CDR3 spans 16 residues. The germline gives CDR1 SGHTA, CDR2 FQGNSA. Losses at the gene ends were 5 bases for V and 1 base for J; bases not matched to a gene: 8. The CDR3 DNA follows: TGTGCCAGCAGCCTCGCGACAGGGTTCAGCAATCAGCCCCAGCATTTT. As protein: CASSLATGFSNQPQHF.

The genes are TRBV28 and TRBJ1-3; D is undetermined. Germline V gene lookup returns CDR1 MDHEN and CDR2 SYDVKM. The V and J ends lost 11 bases and 0 bases respectively, with 11 bases between them. The CDR3 extends over 13 amino acids. The CDR3, as DNA: TGTGCCGCGGACTCCTACTCTGGAAACACCATATATTTT. This sequence encodes CAADSYSGNTIYF.

The rearrangement links TRBV27 to TRBJ2-1; 7 nucleotides agree with TRBD2. Germline CDR1 reads MNHEY; CDR2 reads SMNVEV (reference sequence). V lost 4 bases to trimming and J lost 2 bases; unmatched junction nucleotides: 8. There are 16 residues in the CDR3. CDR3 nucleotides: TGTGCCAGCAGTTCGGGCGGCGCGGGAGCCTACAATGAGCAGTTCTTC. This gives the protein CASSSGGAGAYNEQFF.

J is TRBJ2-5 and V is TRBV7-8; no reliable D call. The CDR3 runs 11 residues. V shed 5 bases and J shed 11 bases, with 12 bases lying between them. Germline values: CDR1 SGHVS, CDR2 FQNEAQ. The DNA of the CDR3 is TGTGCCAGCAGCCCGATAAGAGAGCAGTACTTC. Protein: CASSPIREQYF.

The rearrangement links TRBV4-3 to TRBJ1-2, with D possibly TRBD1 on 5 matching bases. This CDR3 has 14 amino acids. Looked up from germline, CDR1 is LGHNA and CDR2 is YSLEER. V lost 6 bases and J 4 bases, leaving 15 bases between the germline ends. CDR3 bases: TGCGCCAGCAGGGAAACAACAGGACCCTATGGCTACACCTTC. Its protein product is CASRETTGPYGYTF.

The rearrangement links TRBV7-9 to TRBJ1-1; unclear D gene. Per germline, CDR1 SEHNR and CDR2 FQNEAQ (reference sequence). The CDR3 is made up of 14 amino acids. The germline V and J ends were trimmed by 0 bases and 2 bases, with 7 bases remaining between them. CDR3 loop: CASSLAARNTEAFF. The CDR3 coding sequence is TGTGCCAGCAGCTTAGCGGCCAGAAACACTGAAGCTTTCTTT.

The rearrangement links TRBV6-6 to TRBJ1-5; D may be TRBD1 (6 bases). Looked up from germline, CDR1 is MNHNY and CDR2 is SVGAGI (reference sequence). Deletions cut 6 bases from V and 1 base from J, with 10 bases between. There are 14 residues in the CDR3. DNA for the CDR3: TGTGCCAGCAGGACAGGCGGGAGCAATCAGCCCCAGCATTTT. Residues: CASRTGGSNQPQHF.

V and J are TRBV11-3 and TRBJ2-4; D is ambiguous. Germline V gene data show CDR1 as SGHNT and CDR2 as YENEEA. The V end was cut by 5 bases, the J end by 5 bases, with 7 bases between. The CDR3 is made up of 12 amino acids. In DNA, the CDR3 is TGTGCCAGCAGCCGAGATGAAAACATTCAGTACTTC. Protein: CASSRDENIQYF.

The chain has TRBV27 and TRBJ1-1; 10 nucleotides line up with TRBD1. Germline values: CDR1 MNHEY, CDR2 SMNVEV (reference sequence). V lost 8 bases to trimming and J lost 10 bases; unmatched junction nucleotides: 10. This CDR3 spans 13 amino acids. CDR3 DNA: TGTGCCAGCGCCTACCGGGACAGGGGACGAGCTTTCTTT. It codes for CASAYRDRGRAFF.

This clone was counted a few times. This sequence joins TRBV7-2 and TRBJ2-2; 9 bases fit TRBD1. This CDR3 is built from 16 residues. With V trimmed by 1 base and J by 5 bases, 5 bases remained unmatched. Per the germline V gene, CDR1 is SGHTA and CDR2 is FQGNSA. The CDR3 spells CASSLVGTGTTGELFF. CDR3 nucleotides: TGTGCCAGCAGCTTAGTCGGGACAGGGACAACCGGGGAGCTGTTTTTT. The whole variable domain, filled in from reference TRBV7-2 and TRBJ2-2, reads GAGVSQSPSNKVTEKGKDVELRCDPISGHTALYWYRQSLGQGLEFLIYFQGNSAPDKSGLPSDRFSAERTGGSVSTLTIQRTQQEDSAVYLCASSLVGTGTTGELFFGEGSRLTVL.

The J gene is TRBJ2-2, the V gene TRBV7-9; 7 bases align to TRBD1. The length of the CDR3 is 15 residues. Germline CDR1 is SEHNR and CDR2 is FQNEAQ (reference sequence). The ends lost 5 bases at V and 0 bases at J; junction bases unmatched: 3. The chain's CDR3 is CASSPGQANTGELFF. CDR3 DNA sequence: TGTGCCAGCAGCCCCGGACAGGCGAACACCGGGGAGCTGTTTTTT. Drawing the rest from reference TRBV7-9 and TRBJ2-2, the complete variable domain is DTGVSQNPRHKITKRGQNVTFRCDPISEHNRLYWYRQTLGQGPEFLTYFQNEAQLEKSRLLSDRFSAERPKGSFSTLEIQRTEQGDSAMYLCASSPGQANTGELFFGEGSRLTVL.

This rearrangement joins TRBV21-1 to TRBJ2-7; the table's D call TRBD2 went unverified against the DNA. TRBV21-1 is reported as a pseudogene. CDR3 length: 16 amino acids. CDR3 sequence (DNA): TGTGCCAGCAGGCCACAGGGGGGACTAGCGGGAGATTGGCAGTACTTC. Translated: CASRPQGGLAGDWQYF.

The chain carries TRBV9 and TRBJ1-1, with 7 nucleotides matching TRBD1. Germline V gene lookup returns CDR1 SGDLS and CDR2 YYNGEE. The CDR3 has 15 amino acids. V shed 3 bases, J shed 3 bases, and the junction held 8 bases outside the gene matches. CDR3 nucleotide sequence: TGTGCCAGCAGCGGCAAGACAGGGCCCTACACTGAAGCTTTCTTT. Protein: CASSGKTGPYTEAFF.

The J gene is TRBJ1-6, the V gene TRBV27; D is unresolved. The CDR3 is 14 residues long. Germline V gives CDR1 MNHEY, CDR2 SMNVEV (reference sequence). Trimming shortened V by 4 bases and J by 5 bases, and 9 bases separated the two germline ends. CDR3 DNA: TGTGCCAGCAGTTCGACACTTAATAATTCACCCCTCCACTTT. Its protein is CASSSTLNNSPLHF.

As regards this clone: Mismatch with germline at one junction end may stem from a read error. The rearrangement links TRBV10-1 to TRBJ1-6; no firm D call. This CDR3 spans 10 amino acids. In germline, CDR1 is WNHNN, CDR2 SYGVQD (reference sequence). CDR3 amino acids: CASSDKTAQF. CDR3 coding DNA: TGCGCCAGCAGTGATAAAACAGCACAATTT.

The chain joins TRBV7-8 to TRBJ2-1; weak D call: TRBD2 (6 bases). V lost 5 bases to trimming and J lost 10 bases, with 21 bases between them. CDR3 length equals 15 residues. Germline V gene data show CDR1 as SGHVS and CDR2 as FQNEAQ. The CDR3 DNA is TGTGCCAGCAGCGAGGTCCGGGACTTTGGGCGGGAGCAGTTCTTC. This encodes CASSEVRDFGREQFF. Full variable domain (outside the CDR3, taken from reference TRBV7-8 and TRBJ2-1): GAGVSQSPRYKVAKRGQDVALRCDPISGHVSLFWYQQALGQGPEFLTYFQNEAQLDKSGLPSDRFFAERPEGSVSTLKIQRTQQEDSAVYLCASSEVRDFGREQFFGPGTRLTVL.

The rearrangement uses TRBV6-6 and TRBJ1-3; D not resolved. This CDR3 is 15 amino acids long. The germline V and J ends were trimmed by 0 bases and 0 bases, with 6 bases remaining between them. The germline V gene has CDR1 MNHNY and CDR2 SVGAGI (reference sequence). CDR3 in amino acids: CASSYSSSSGNTIYF. The CDR3 region has the DNA TGTGCCAGCAGTTACTCGAGTTCCTCTGGAAACACCATATATTTT.